The TCR beta chain described here comes from a study of blood T cell repertoires in COVID-19. The CDR3 length is 16 residues. V trimming: 6 bases; J trimming: 4 bases; junction bases outside the gene matches: 5. CDR1 is SGHTA and CDR2 is FQGNSA in the germline V gene. Original methodology: The assay estimated nucleated cells by amplifying reference gene primers. The data were produced by immunoSEQ multiplex PCR, yet TCRdb's version contains in-frame clones alone and is incomplete. D and trimming come from the DNA, and the V and J calls and clone size come from that table. Here the sample spans over 150,000 clones, over 70% being singletons. Enrolment of Seattle patients took place during active infection, and they were followed longitudinally.

Sequencing was done on a sample of peripheral blood. The receptor comes from a woman between 40 and 55 years old with COVID-19, enrolled during active disease. The V and J genes are TRBV7-2 and TRBJ2-5; 16 bases match TRBD2. CDR3 bases: TGTGCCAGCAGATATGGGACTAGCGGGAGGGGAGAGACCCAGTACTTC. Its translation: CASRYGTSGRGETQYF.